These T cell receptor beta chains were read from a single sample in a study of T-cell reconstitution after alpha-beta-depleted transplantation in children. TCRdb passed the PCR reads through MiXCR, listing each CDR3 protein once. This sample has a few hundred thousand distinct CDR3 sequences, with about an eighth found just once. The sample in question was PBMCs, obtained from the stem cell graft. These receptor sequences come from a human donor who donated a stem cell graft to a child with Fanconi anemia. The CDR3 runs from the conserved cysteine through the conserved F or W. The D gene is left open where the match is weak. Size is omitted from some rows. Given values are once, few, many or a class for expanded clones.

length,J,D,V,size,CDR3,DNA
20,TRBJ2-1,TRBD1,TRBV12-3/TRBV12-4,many,CASSLGSGTGGRSSYNEQFF,TGTGCCAGCAGTTTAGGATCGGGGACAGGGGGGCGCAGCTCCTACAATGAGCAGTTCTTC
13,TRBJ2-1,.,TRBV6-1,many,CASVGGSLDEQFF,TGTGCCAGCGTGGGCGGATCCCTGGATGAGCAGTTCTTC
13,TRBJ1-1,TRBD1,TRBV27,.,CASLTGGMTEAFF,TGTGCCAGCCTGACAGGGGGGATGACTGAAGCTTTCTTT
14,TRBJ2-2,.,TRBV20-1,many,CSARKTGITGELFF,TGCAGTGCTAGGAAGACGGGGATAACCGGGGAGCTGTTTTTT
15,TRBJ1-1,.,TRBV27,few,CASSLGPRGSAEAFF,TGTGCCAGCAGTTTAGGGCCTAGGGGGTCTGCTGAAGCTTTCTTT
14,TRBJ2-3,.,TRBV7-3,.,CASSQGSRTDTQYF,TGTGCCAGCAGCCAGGGAAGTAGAACAGATACGCAGTATTTT
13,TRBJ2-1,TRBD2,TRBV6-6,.,CASTRDYYEEQFF,TGTGCCAGCACCCGGGACTACTATGAAGAGCAGTTCTTC
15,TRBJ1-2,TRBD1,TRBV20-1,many,CSARPGQGESYGYTF,TGCAGTGCTAGACCGGGACAGGGGGAGTCATATGGCTACACCTTC
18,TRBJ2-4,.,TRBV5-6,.,CASSSGLSRGIAKNIQYF,TGTGCCAGCAGCTCCGGTCTCTCCCGGGGTATAGCCAAAAACATTCAGTACTTC
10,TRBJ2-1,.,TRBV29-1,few,CSVLRGEQFF,TGCAGCGTTCTCCGGGGTGAGCAGTTCTTC
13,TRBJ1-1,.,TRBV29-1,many,CSARRHRGTEAFF,TGCAGCGCCCGAAGGCATCGGGGCACTGAAGCTTTCTTT
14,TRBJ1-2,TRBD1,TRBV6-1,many,CASSLQGVNYGYTF,TGTGCCAGCAGCCTACAGGGGGTCAACTATGGCTACACCTTC
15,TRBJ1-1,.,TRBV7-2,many,CASSPSLSQYTEAFF,TGTGCCAGCAGCCCCTCTCTATCACAATACACTGAAGCTTTCTTT
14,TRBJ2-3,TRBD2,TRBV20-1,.,CSALLAGATDTQYF,TGCAGTGCCCTACTAGCGGGGGCCACAGATACGCAGTATTTT
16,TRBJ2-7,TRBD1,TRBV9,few,CASSPRQGLITYEQYF,TGTGCCAGCAGCCCTCGACAGGGGTTGATTACCTACGAGCAGTACTTC
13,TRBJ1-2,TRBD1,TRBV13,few,CASSRDRGSGYTF,TGTGCCAGCAGCAGGGACAGGGGGTCTGGCTACACCTTC
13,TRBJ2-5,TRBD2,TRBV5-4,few,CASRPRDYETQYF,TGTGCCAGCAGACCTCGGGACTATGAGACCCAGTACTTC
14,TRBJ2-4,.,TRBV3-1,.,CASSPRGRRNIQYF,TGTGCCAGCAGCCCCAGAGGGCGCAGAAACATTCAGTACTTC
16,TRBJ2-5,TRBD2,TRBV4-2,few,CASSVRGSGGAETQYF,TGTGCCAGCAGCGTAAGAGGCAGCGGGGGGGCAGAGACCCAGTACTTC
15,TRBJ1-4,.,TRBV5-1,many,CASSLSARSNEKLFF,TGCGCCAGCAGCTTGTCGGCCAGGAGTAATGAAAAACTGTTTTTT
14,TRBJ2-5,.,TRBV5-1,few,CASSLGGFRETQYF,TGCGCCAGCAGCTTAGGAGGGTTTCGGGAGACCCAGTACTTC
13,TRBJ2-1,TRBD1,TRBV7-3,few,CASSLGTGHEQFF,TGTGCCAGCAGCTTAGGGACAGGGCATGAGCAGTTCTTC
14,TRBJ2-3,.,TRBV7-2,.,CASSINRGGDTQYF,TGTGCCAGCAGCATAAACAGGGGGGGAGATACGCAGTATTTT
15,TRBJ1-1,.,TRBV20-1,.,CSAPTSTVMNTEAFF,TGCAGTGCTCCCACATCGACAGTCATGAACACTGAAGCTTTCTTT
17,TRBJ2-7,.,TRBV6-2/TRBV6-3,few,CASSYPLGSGQAYEQYF,TGTGCCAGCAGTTACCCCCTCGGTTCAGGGCAGGCCTACGAGCAGTACTTC
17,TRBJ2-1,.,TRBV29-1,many,CSVEDPLFVGARNEQFF,TGCAGCGTTGAAGACCCGCTATTCGTGGGGGCCAGGAATGAGCAGTTCTTC
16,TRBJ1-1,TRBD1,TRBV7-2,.,CASSLAIGQGDNEAFF,TGTGCCAGCAGCTTAGCTATTGGACAGGGGGACAATGAAGCTTTCTTT